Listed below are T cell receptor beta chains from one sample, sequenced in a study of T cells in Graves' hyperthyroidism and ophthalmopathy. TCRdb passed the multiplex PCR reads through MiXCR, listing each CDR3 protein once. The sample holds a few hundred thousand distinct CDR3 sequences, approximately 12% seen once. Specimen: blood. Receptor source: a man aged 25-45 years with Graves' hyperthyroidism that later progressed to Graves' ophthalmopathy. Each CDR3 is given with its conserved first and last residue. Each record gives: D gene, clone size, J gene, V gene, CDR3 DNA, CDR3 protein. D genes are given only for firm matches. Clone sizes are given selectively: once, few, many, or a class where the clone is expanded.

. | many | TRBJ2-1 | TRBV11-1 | TGTGCCAGCAGCTTAGCGCACTCCAGGGCCCATGAGCAGTTCTTC | CASSLAHSRAHEQFF
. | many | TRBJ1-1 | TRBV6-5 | TGTGCCAGCAGTTACGGGGGAACTGGGGAAGCTTTCTTT | CASSYGGTGEAFF
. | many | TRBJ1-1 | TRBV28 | TGTGCCAGCAGTTCGCCGAGGACAGTTTGGGCTTTCTTT | CASSSPRTVWAFF
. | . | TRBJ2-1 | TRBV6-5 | TGTGCCAGCAGTTACTCGCTCCCGGGCAATGAGCAGTTCTTC | CASSYSLPGNEQFF
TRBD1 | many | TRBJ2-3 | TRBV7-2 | TGTGCCAGCACCCAGGGGGTGGGAGATACGCAGTATTTT | CASTQGVGDTQYF
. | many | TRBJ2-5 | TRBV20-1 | TGCAGTGCGAGACAGCTCGCCCAAGAGACCCAGTACTTC | CSARQLAQETQYF
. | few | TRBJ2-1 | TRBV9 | TGTGCCAGCAGCCCCCCCGGAACGTACAATGAGCAGTTCTTC | CASSPPGTYNEQFF
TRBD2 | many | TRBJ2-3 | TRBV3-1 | TGTGCCAGCAGCCGAGGACTAGCGGGGATTACAGATACGCAGTATTTT | CASSRGLAGITDTQYF
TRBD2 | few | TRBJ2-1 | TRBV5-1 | TGCGCCAGCAGCTTGGAGGCGGGGGGGGGAAATGAGCAGTTCTTC | CASSLEAGGGNEQFF
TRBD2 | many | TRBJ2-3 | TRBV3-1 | TGTGCCAGCAGCCAAGATCACCCCCTTGGACTAGCGGGGTTCGATACGCAGTATTTT | CASSQDHPLGLAGFDTQYF
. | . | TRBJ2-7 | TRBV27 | TGTGCCAGCAGTATACAGACCCGAGGTTCCGAGCAGTACTTC | CASSIQTRGSEQYF